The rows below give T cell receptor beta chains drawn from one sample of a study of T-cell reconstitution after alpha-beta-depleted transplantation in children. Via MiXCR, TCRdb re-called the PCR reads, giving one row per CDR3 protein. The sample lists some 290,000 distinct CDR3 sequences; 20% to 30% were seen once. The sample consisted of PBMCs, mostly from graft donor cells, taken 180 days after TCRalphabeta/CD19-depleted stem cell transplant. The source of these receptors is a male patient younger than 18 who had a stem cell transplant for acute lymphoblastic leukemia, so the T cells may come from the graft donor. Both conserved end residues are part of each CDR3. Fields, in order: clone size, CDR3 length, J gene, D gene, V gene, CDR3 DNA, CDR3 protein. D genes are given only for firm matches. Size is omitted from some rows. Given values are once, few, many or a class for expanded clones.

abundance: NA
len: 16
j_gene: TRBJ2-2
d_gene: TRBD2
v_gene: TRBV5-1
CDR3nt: TGCGCCAGCAGAACTACTAGCGGGAGGTTGACCGGGGAGCTGTTTTTT
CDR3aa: CASRTTSGRLTGELFF

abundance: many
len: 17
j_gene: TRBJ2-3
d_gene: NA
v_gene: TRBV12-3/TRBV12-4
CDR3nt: TGTGCCAGCAGTCCAAGGGGGCTAGCGACCGGCTCAGATACGCAGTATTTT
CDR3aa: CASSPRGLATGSDTQYF

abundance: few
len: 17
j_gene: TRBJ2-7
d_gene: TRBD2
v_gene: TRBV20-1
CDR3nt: TGCAGTGCTAGGGGCCAAAGGACTAGCGGGAGGGCCTACGAGCAGTACTTC
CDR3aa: CSARGQRTSGRAYEQYF

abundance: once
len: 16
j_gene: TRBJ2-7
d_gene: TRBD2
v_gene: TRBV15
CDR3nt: TGTGCCACCAGCAGAGTTGGATTAGCGGGAGGGTACGAGCAGTACTTC
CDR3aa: CATSRVGLAGGYEQYF

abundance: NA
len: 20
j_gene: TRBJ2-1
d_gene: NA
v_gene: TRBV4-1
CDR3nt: TGCGCCAGCAGCCCGGGGGGCAGGGGGCGATGGGCCCAGACCTACAATGAGCAGTTCTTC
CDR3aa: CASSPGGRGRWAQTYNEQFF

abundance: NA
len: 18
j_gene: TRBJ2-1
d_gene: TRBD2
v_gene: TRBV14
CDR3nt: TGTGCCAGCAGCCAAGTCTTTAGCGGGGAAGGCATAGGCAATGAGCAGTTCTTC
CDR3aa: CASSQVFSGEGIGNEQFF

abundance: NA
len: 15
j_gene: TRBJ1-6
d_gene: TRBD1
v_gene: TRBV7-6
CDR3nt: TGTGCCAGCAGCGGTGGGACAGGGGATAATTCACCCCTCCACTTT
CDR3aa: CASSGGTGDNSPLHF

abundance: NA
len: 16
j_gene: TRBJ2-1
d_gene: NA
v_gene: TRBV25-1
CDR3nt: TGTGCCAGCAGAGCCACTAGTTGGCGGGATTGGAATGAGCAGTTCTTC
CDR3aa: CASRATSWRDWNEQFF

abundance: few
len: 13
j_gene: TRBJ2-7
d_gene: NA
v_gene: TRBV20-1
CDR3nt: TGCAGTGCCCGCCGGAGGTTATCCTACGAGCAGTACTTC
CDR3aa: CSARRRLSYEQYF

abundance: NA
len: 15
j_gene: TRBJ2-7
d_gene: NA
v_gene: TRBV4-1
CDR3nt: TGCGCCAGCAGCCTCAACCCCGGAGGGATACGCGAGCAGTACTTC
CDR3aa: CASSLNPGGIREQYF

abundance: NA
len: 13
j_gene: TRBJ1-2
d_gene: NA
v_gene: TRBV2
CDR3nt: TGTGCCGGCTTGCGGCGAATAGGCTATGGCTACACCTTC
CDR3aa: CAGLRRIGYGYTF

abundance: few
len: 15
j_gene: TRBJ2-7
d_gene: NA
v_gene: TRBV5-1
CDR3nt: TGCGCCAGCAGCTTGGGGGACGTAAGCTCCTACGAGCAGTACTTC
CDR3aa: CASSLGDVSSYEQYF

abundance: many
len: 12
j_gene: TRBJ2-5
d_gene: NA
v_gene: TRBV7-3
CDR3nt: TGTGCCAGCAGCCCGAACCAAGAGACCCAGTACTTC
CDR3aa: CASSPNQETQYF

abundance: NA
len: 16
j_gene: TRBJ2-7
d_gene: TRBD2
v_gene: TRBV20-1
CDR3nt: TGCAGTGCTAGTGCGCTAGCGGGAGGACTCCTTTACGAGCAGTACTTC
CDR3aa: CSASALAGGLLYEQYF